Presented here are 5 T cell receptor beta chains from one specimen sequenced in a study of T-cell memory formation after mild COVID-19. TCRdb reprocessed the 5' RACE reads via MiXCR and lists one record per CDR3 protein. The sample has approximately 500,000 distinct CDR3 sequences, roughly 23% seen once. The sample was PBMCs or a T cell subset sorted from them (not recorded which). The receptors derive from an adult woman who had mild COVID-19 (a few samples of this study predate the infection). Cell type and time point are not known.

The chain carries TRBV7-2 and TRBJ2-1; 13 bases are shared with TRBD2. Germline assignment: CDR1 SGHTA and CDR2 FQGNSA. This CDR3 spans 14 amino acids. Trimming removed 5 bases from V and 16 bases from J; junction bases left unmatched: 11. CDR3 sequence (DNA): TGTGCCAGCAGCCCTCCCCCGGGACTAGCGGGGTACTTCTTC. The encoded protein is CASSPPPGLAGYFF. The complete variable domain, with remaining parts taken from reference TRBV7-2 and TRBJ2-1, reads GAGVSQSPSNKVTEKGKDVELRCDPISGHTALYWYRQSLGQGLEFLIYFQGNSAPDKSGLPSDRFSAERTGGSVSTLTIQRTQQEDSAVYLCASSPPPGLAGYFFGPGTRLTVL.

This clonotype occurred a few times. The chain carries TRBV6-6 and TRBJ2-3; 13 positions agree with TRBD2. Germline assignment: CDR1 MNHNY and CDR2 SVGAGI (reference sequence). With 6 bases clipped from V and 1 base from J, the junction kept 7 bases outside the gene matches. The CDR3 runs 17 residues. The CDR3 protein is CASSPLGTSGGTDTQYF. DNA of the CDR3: TGTGCCAGCAGCCCCCTGGGGACTAGCGGGGGCACAGATACGCAGTATTTT.

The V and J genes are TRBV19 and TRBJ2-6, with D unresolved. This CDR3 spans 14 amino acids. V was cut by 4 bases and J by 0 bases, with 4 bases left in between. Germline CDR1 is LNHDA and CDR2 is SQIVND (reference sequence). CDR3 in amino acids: CASSKGSGANVLTF. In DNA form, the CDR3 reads TGTGCCAGTAGTAAGGGCTCTGGGGCCAACGTCCTGACTTTC.

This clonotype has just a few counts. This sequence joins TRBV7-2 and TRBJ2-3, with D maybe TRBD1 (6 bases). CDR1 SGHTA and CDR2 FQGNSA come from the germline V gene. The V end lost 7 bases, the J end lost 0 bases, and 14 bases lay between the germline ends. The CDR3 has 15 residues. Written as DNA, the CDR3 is TGTGCCAGCAACCCCGGGACACTTAGCACAGATACGCAGTATTTT. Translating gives CASNPGTLSTDTQYF.

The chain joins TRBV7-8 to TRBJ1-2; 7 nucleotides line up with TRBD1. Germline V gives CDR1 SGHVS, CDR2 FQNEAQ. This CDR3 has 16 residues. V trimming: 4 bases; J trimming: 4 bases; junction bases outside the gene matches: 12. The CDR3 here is CASSSRWPGTVYGYTF. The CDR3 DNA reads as TGTGCCAGCAGCTCCCGGTGGCCGGGGACAGTCTATGGCTACACCTTC.